The clone carrying this T cell receptor (beta chain) showed up many times. The data belong to a study of neurological immune-mediated disorders. Healthy controls consisted of blood bank volunteers in Maryland, USA. 5'RACE with 10-nucleotide random UMIs produced the cDNA. Using its own MiXCR run on the 5' RACE reads, TCRdb lists one record per CDR3 protein. The sample yields around 25,000 distinct CDR3 sequences, around 21% seen once. The CDR3 sequence is 15 residues long. Germline CDR1 and CDR2: SGHRS and YFSETQ. Trimming left V 4 bases short and J 1 base short, with 14 bases between. The chain combines TRBV5-1 with TRBJ2-5; D is ambiguous. Source material: PBMCs. The sequence was collected from a woman aged 55-70 years in good health. The CDR3 nucleotides are TGCGCCAGCAGCCTTCCCGGGCCTTCCCAAGAGACCCAGTACTTC. Amino acids: CASSLPGPSQETQYF.